This T cell receptor beta chain comes out of a study of cytomegalovirus exposure and HLA in healthy donors (dated by TCRdb to between 2016 and 2019). Background on the whole study: According to an earlier analysis of 587 of the donors, 150 million to 200 million T cells yielded roughly 100 million unique TCR beta sequences and about 300 Gb of sequence data. Donor age, sex, ethnicity and CMV serostatus were compiled alongside the repertoire data. The genetic ancestry cluster associated with self-reported Caucasian donors included over 65% of the approximately 410 genotyped donors. HLA typing covered class I and class II loci at four-digit resolution. To decide whether each TCR beta V gene segment behaved as functional or pseudogenic, an earlier analysis of some 600 of the donors relied on high-throughput TCR beta sequencing. In addition to the first cohort of around 670 subjects, a separate validation cohort of approximately 120 different subjects was used. Because of strong linkage in the cohort, roughly 5 DR-DQ haplotypes were treated as single units for association and clustering. Typing coverage differed by locus: A, B, C, DRB1 and DQB1 were typed in about 620-640 donors, DQA1 in 500 to 550, DPA1 in over 600, and DPB1 in approximately 450. Around 320 gigabases of sequencing data and around 87 million unique TCR sequences were included in an early release covering 550 to 650 HLA-typed donors. To study patterns of TCR occurrence, a later analysis re-analyzed previously published TCR beta repertoires from under 750 donors and added high-resolution HLA genotyping. Genome-wide SNP genotypes for about 55% of the 666 donors were used in a later genetic analysis, which treated that subset as a discovery cohort. The study aimed to test whether signatures of past pathogen exposure could be identified by cataloging public T cell receptors. Using immunosequencing, the study profiled T cell repertoires from 550 to 750 subjects and related those repertoires to cytomegalovirus serostatus. To predict cytomegalovirus infection status, the study brought together high-throughput TCR immunosequencing, statistical association of individual TCRs with disease status, and machine learning. Every discovery cohort repertoire had been produced on one sequencing platform. Among about 400 genotyped donors of the cohort, an average of about 240,000 unique TCR beta nucleotide sequences was sequenced per donor, of which about 19% were non-productive. The later analysis used no new phenotypic data to find candidate immune exposures, relying instead on TCR beta sequences and their occurrence across donors.

The library was produced with the immunoSEQ multiplex PCR assay. For the multiplex PCR, a mixture combining 60 forward primers for TCR Vbeta segments and 13 reverse primers for TCR Jbeta segments was used. A multiplex PCR assay on genomic DNA amplified the CDR3 region of rearranged TCR beta genes. The Illumina HiSeq System was used to sequence the amplified TCR beta libraries as 87-base-pair reads. The authors' pipeline ran thus. Across the 500 to 750 repertoires, a later analysis counted 78 million or so unique TCR beta chains, roughly 11 million of which were shared by at least two donors. Raw reads were error-corrected and collapsed into unique sequences by a nearest-neighbor algorithm in which closely related sequences were merged to remove PCR and sequencing errors. To assign V, D and J gene segments, CDR3 sequences were aligned to IMGT reference sequences. For a sequence to be retained, at least a six-nucleotide match to both a V gene segment and a J gene segment was required. Rearrangements were called productive when the CDR3 lacked stop codons and stayed in frame with V and J; all others were non-productive. CDR3 was defined by IMGT convention, running from the second conserved V-encoded cysteine to the conserved J-encoded phenylalanine. In an earlier analysis of 550 to 650 of the donors, sequences lacking an unambiguous match to a single V gene segment were excluded. In an earlier analysis of approximately 550 of the donors, V segments were called functional above 56.7% productive rearrangements and were called segregating when the between-donor standard deviation exceeded 5%. To diagnose cytomegalovirus status from the catalog of TCR beta chain sequences, a statistical classification framework was built. V and J gene assignment, in a later analysis, came from comparing TCR nucleotide sequences with IMGT/GENE-DB human TR gene sequences. Using the TCRdist pipeline, a later analysis assigned CDR3 sequences along with most-parsimonious VDJ recombination scenarios. A later analysis defined each TCR beta chain by its CDR3 amino acid sequence plus V-gene family, and excluded reads lacking a unique V-gene family. As a way to deal with suspected cross-contamination and a sequencing artifact, a later analysis dropped approximately 570 nucleotide sequences that were highly shared and had low generation probability. In a later analysis, a clonal expansion index was calculated for each public chain from normalized within-repertoire ranks of inferred template counts. In a later analysis, generation probabilities were computed using a VDJ recombination model fitted to out-of-frame rearrangements, and the results were checked against IGoR. Hypergeometric tests were used in a later analysis to score TCR-TCR, TCR-HLA and TCR-CMV co-occurrence, with a repertoire-size bias correction applied to the TCR pairs. To estimate false discovery rates, a later analysis permuted the HLA or CMV assignments 20 times. In a later analysis, co-occurring TCRs were grouped with DBSCAN, and TCRdist sequence similarity was added when clustering was performed within HLA-allele-positive subsets. Repertoires with fewer than 30,000 or more than 120,000 public chains were left out of co-occurrence clustering, as were several repertoires with anomalous nucleotide sharing. TCRdb retrieved this table from immuneACCESS and kept in-frame rearrangements only. Not all clones are present; in checked studies, unresolved V genes account for under half, and no reason is known for the remainder. V and J calls and clone size are given by that table; D and trimming were obtained from the DNA. A total of 150,000 to 200,000 clones appear in this sample, around three quarters of them only once. The top ten hold around 3% of the sample.

The cohort consisted of 600 to 750 healthy bone marrow donors. At the time of sampling, all cohort members were nominally healthy, though unrecorded immune exposures were likely present. The donor tested CMV seronegative, placing the donor among the approximately 400 seronegative members of the cohort. Every donor gave a peripheral blood sample, and the peripheral blood mononuclear cells from that sample were used for TCR beta sequencing. The Qiagen DNeasy Blood Extraction Kit was used to extract genomic DNA from the blood cell samples. V sheds 4 bases and J sheds 7 bases, leaving 23 bases between their ends. CDR1 and CDR2 (MNHNS, SASEGT) derive from the germline V gene. From cysteine to phenylalanine, the CDR3 is 18 amino acids long. Just the 54-base CDR3 DNA is kept, in frame starting at base 1. Turning to this clone: Its specific antigen is unknown. No much larger clonotype is one base removed from it; base qualities were not supplied.

Results the study describes overall, beyond this receptor: Sequencing depth was assumed to be roughly uniform across donors in the presence/absence analyses, though that assumption may not hold. According to the authors, the approach could potentially be generalized to other disease states and immunological phenotypes. According to a later analysis, parvovirus B19, influenza, CMV and Epstein-Barr virus appeared linked to several top co-occurrence clusters. Some IMGT-functional V segments, including TRBV6-2 and TRBV6-3, could not be told apart with the 87-base-pair reads, so those segments were excluded. Strong co-occurrence of HLA alleles, especially DR and DQ, made assigning TCR associations to individual alleles difficult. Linkage disequilibrium might explain the correlated functional status among segregating V segments, but an unknown experimental factor could not be excluded. Seventeen rarely observed V segments, including chromosome 9 orphons, were excluded from the earlier analysis of a few hundred of the donors because counts were too low. A further reported finding was that TCR beta sequences accurately predicted the HLA-A and HLA-B alleles for most subjects in the first cohort. According to a later genetic analysis, donors in an Asian-associated ancestry cluster had fewer N-insertions in productive TCRs than the approximately 710-donor mean. The only immune exposure information available for the cohort was CMV serostatus. In the study, 164 TCR beta chains were listed as associated with cytomegalovirus. In vitro tests confirmed that a few of the cytomegalovirus-associated TCR beta chains recognize cytomegalovirus antigens. Cytomegalovirus status was reported to be diagnosed by the classifier with high specificity and sensitivity in both the original and validation cohorts. HLA typing was unavailable for some donors at each locus, so association tests used only the typed subset. Across donors, most TCR sequences were observed very rarely, whereas some public TCRs were present in many individuals. In a later analysis, HLA-associated TCR beta chains showed more clonal expansion and lower generation probabilities than non-associated chains that were equally common. Only TCR beta chains were sequenced in this cohort, and the absence of alpha or paired-chain data limited detectable features. According to a later analysis, TCR association rates differed among HLA loci, with DRB1 alleles showing the most associated TCRs and HLA-C alleles showing the fewest. In a later analysis, most CMV-associated TCR beta chains were found to appear HLA-restricted, with HLA associations seemingly driven largely by CMV exposure. In an earlier analysis of around 600 of the donors, most TCR beta V segments appeared in productive rearrangements about 87% or about 30% of the time, broadly matching IMGT annotations. In a later genetic analysis, a missense DCLRE1C variant was associated with V-gene and J-gene trimming of TCR beta chains, and the association was replicated in an independent cohort. A cluster of highly shared sequence variants was judged likely to represent a technical artifact of the sequencing pipeline. Specific HLA alleles were associated with roughly 16,000 TCR beta sequences at a false discovery rate of 0.05 in a later analysis.

The receptor was derived from a male donor in good health and CMV-seronegative. Specimen: PBMCs. The V gene is TRBV6-1 and the J gene is TRBJ1-6; TRBD1 is possibly the D segment (5 matching bases). The CDR3 protein is CASSGIPGLGDSNSPLHF. The DNA sequence is as follows: TGTGCCAGCAGTGGAATACCCGGTTTAGGAGACAGCAATTCACCCCTCCACTTT.